A selection of T cell receptor beta chains follows, all from one sample in a study of T cell repertoires and Cas9 in healthy adults. Produced via immunoSEQ multiplex PCR; TCRdb's table is partial and in-frame only. This table has around 23,000 clones, about nine tenths appearing once. Input material: CD4+ effector T cells (CD127+, CD25-, CD137-, CD154-) from PBMCs; culture status not recorded. Receptors originate from a human donor in good health. Both conserved end residues are part of each CDR3.

V gene	J gene	CDR3 protein
TRBV18	TRBJ2-1	CASSPGAGVQQFF
TRBV19	TRBJ2-1	CASRMGSGRAYEQFF
TRBV29-1	TRBJ1-2	CSVDILGVDGYTF
TRBV6-5	TRBJ2-1	CASSYGLDEQFF
TRBV7-6	TRBJ1-2	CASSSWDRGRKGYTF
TRBV6-4	TRBJ2-3	CASSVSQVTDTQYF
TRBV2	TRBJ2-5	CASSLRRETQYF
TRBV5-4	TRBJ1-2	CASSSPTGNYGYTF
TRBV19	TRBJ1-2	CASSRGSQAGYTF
TRBV7-2	TRBJ1-3	CASSYRGFSGNTIYF
TRBV7-2	TRBJ2-3	CASSSPAPTDTQYF
TRBV6-5	TRBJ1-1	CASSFGSVTTEAFF
TRBV7-2	TRBJ2-3	CASSSPNRVPDTQYF
TRBV7-3	TRBJ1-1	CASSSGRNTEAFF
TRBV6-6	TRBJ1-5	CASSPRPIQPQHF
TRBV19	TRBJ1-4	CACGAGLNEKLFF
TRBV7-2	TRBJ1-6	CASSHRDRGNSPLHF
TRBV27	TRBJ1-2	CASTPQGAHRNYGYTF
TRBV2	TRBJ1-5	CASSEVGTGSQPQHF
TRBV19	TRBJ2-7	CASTASPYGSYEQYF
TRBV9	TRBJ1-3	CASSPSGGSGNTIYF
TRBV4-1	TRBJ2-2	CASSHRQGRYGELFF
TRBV4-3	TRBJ2-7	CASSQDFLYLSEQYF
TRBV9	TRBJ1-5	CASSRDSNSNQPQHF
TRBV4-2	TRBJ2-5	CASSQRTGHQETQYF
TRBV27	TRBJ2-1	CASRARLAPYNEQFF
TRBV30	TRBJ1-2	CAWRGSRLYGYTF
TRBV19	TRBJ1-1	CASGTGTYTEAFF
TRBV10-3	TRBJ2-5	CAIKKGLSVWETQYF
TRBV27	TRBJ2-1	CASSLPRRDHEQFF